This is a list of T cell receptor beta chains from one sample in a study of post-analysis software for immune sequencing data. MiXCR, applied by TCRdb to the PCR reads, yields one record per CDR3 protein. The data show about 770,000 distinct CDR3 sequences, with around 42% seen just once and 4.9% held by the top ten. The sample was blood. The receptors were gathered from a girl between 5 and 17 years old with multiple sclerosis. CDR3s include the opening cysteine and the closing phenylalanine or tryptophan.

j_gene	v_gene	CDR3aa
.	TRBV5-1	CASSLGPPGQGARETQYF
TRBJ2-7	TRBV6-5	CAPPVLLPSGSYEQYF
TRBJ2-3	TRBV9	CASSVASGSTDTQYF
TRBJ2-3	TRBV7-2	CASSLVGLAGLSTDTQYF
TRBJ2-5	TRBV7-8	CASSQLGSGVETQYF
TRBJ1-2	TRBV20-1	CSARDPTGAVYGYTF
TRBJ1-2	TRBV20-1	CSARSDRGESYGYTF
TRBJ2-5	TRBV12-3/TRBV12-4	CASSFVEETQYF
TRBJ1-1	TRBV11-2	CASSLGTLVLRAFF
TRBJ2-1	TRBV3-1	CASSQDPLASFYNEQFF
TRBJ1-4	TRBV7-2	CASSRPGTGNGKLFF
TRBJ2-7	TRBV9	CASSPGQVAYEQYF
TRBJ1-5	TRBV7-7	CASSFGGDQPQHF
TRBJ1-5	TRBV5-5	CASSVGLYSNQPQHF
TRBJ2-5	TRBV9	CASSVAGGGGETQYF